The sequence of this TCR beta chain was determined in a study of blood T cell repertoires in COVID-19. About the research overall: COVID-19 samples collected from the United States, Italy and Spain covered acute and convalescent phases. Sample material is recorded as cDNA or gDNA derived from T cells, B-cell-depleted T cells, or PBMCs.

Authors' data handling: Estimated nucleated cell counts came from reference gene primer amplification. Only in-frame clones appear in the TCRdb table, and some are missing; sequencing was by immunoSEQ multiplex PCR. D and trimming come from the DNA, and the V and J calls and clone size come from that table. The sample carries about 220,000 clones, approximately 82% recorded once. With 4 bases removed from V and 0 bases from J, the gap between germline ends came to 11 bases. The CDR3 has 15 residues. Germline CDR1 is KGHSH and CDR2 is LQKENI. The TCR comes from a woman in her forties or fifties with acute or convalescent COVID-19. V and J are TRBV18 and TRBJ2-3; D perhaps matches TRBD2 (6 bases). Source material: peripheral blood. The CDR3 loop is CASSRRDGSTDTQYF. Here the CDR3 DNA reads TGTGCCAGCTCACGGCGGGACGGAAGCACAGATACGCAGTATTTT.